Here is one T cell receptor (beta chain) with its context. The CDR3 spans 15 residues. V shed 0 bases and J shed 2 bases, with 9 bases lying between them. Germline CDR1 and CDR2: SGHRS and YFSETQ. These data originate in a study of T cell responses to AZD1222 COVID-19 vaccine. Data came from immunoSEQ multiplex PCR; TCRdb stores just in-frame clones and leaves some out. Counted here are roughly 190,000 clones, about 89% occurring once; the ten biggest clones make up nearly 3.5%. The TCR was taken from an adult who received the AZD1222 COVID-19 vaccine. Sequencing used peripheral blood, obtained 28 days after the second AZD1222 dose. The chain uses TRBV5-1 and TRBJ1-5; weak D call: TRBD1 (6 bases). The CDR3 spells CASSLEGVGNQPQHF. CDR3 in DNA: TGCGCCAGCAGCTTGGAGGGGGTTGGCAATCAGCCCCAGCATTTT.